This TCR beta chain is drawn from a study of blood T cells in healthy people across ages. Points from the study as a whole: Getting older went along with TCR beta diversity per million T cells dropping roughly linearly. Comparison with aged donors showed that long-lived donors had more naive CD4+ cells and higher diversity.

A second PCR, run for roughly 7 to 11 cycles, used a sample-barcoded 5' primer plus a J-beta primer mix. Per sample, CDR3-containing paired-end reads numbered at least 2.5 million. TCRdb recomputed calls from the 5' RACE reads with MiXCR, one row per CDR3 protein. In the table there are fewer than 2,000,000 distinct CDR3 sequences, about two fifths of which are singletons. For every donor, a draw yielded roughly 9.3 milliliters of peripheral blood. The CDR3 runs 13 residues. CDR1 is SGHRS, CDR2 YFSETQ, per germline. Deletions cut 0 bases from V and 11 bases from J, with 14 bases between. A note on this clonotype: Its target is unknown.

This chain connects TRBV5-1 to TRBJ2-5; the D gene is possibly TRBD2 (5 bases). This TCR derives from a human donor in good health. The sequenced sample was blood. CDR3 bases: TGCGCCAGCAGCTTGGACGCTCTGGAGGAGCAGTACTTC. It encodes CASSLDALEEQYF.